The sequence of this T cell receptor (beta chain) was determined in a study of PD-1 blockade in classical Hodgkin lymphoma. Trimming took 4 bases from V and 4 from J; bases not matched to a gene: 12. Germline CDR1 and CDR2: MDHEN and SYDVKM. The CDR3 covers 16 residues. Measured with immunoSEQ multiplex PCR; TCRdb has only the in-frame clones, and not every one. This sample has approximately 20,000 clones, with around 78% found just once. The sample's time point: cycle 4 day 1 (C4D1), after 6 weeks of nivolumab. Each and every patient relapsed after autologous stem cell transplantation, and patients got differing brentuximab vedotin exposure. From thawed PBMCs, CD4+ T cells were purified using magnetic negative selection.

Sequencing was performed on CD4+ T cells from blood, taken before the fourth cycle of nivolumab. The receptor was isolated from a human donor with classical Hodgkin lymphoma. The chain carries TRBV28 and TRBJ2-7, with 8 bases identical to TRBD1. DNA of the CDR3: TGTGCCAGCAGTTCCTCAGGGGGCCTTTCTCTTTACGAGCAGTACTTC. Translated: CASSSSGGLSLYEQYF.